Described below is a single TCR beta chain sequence and its context. As originally analysed: Nucleated cell number was recorded as an estimate derived from reference gene primer amplification. Produced via immunoSEQ multiplex PCR; TCRdb's table is partial and in-frame only. V, J and clone size were drawn from that table, and D and trimming were deduced from the DNA. The table has tens of thousands of clones, around nine tenths seen once. The entry originates in a study of blood T cell repertoires in COVID-19. The overall study: The analysed material was cDNA or gDNA that came from T cells, B-cell-depleted T cells, or PBMCs.

CDR1 and CDR2 from the germline V gene are MNHEY and SVGAGI. V was shortened by 4 bases and J by 3 bases, with 10 bases between the two germline ends. The CDR3 runs 13 residues. The sample consisted of peripheral blood. The TCR sequence derives from a woman of 80 years or more with active or convalescent COVID-19. This chain connects TRBV6-5 to TRBJ2-7, with D perhaps TRBD1 (6 bases). The CDR3 DNA is TGTGCCAGCAGTTGGGGGCCTCGCTACGAGCAGTACTTC. This gives the protein CASSWGPRYEQYF.